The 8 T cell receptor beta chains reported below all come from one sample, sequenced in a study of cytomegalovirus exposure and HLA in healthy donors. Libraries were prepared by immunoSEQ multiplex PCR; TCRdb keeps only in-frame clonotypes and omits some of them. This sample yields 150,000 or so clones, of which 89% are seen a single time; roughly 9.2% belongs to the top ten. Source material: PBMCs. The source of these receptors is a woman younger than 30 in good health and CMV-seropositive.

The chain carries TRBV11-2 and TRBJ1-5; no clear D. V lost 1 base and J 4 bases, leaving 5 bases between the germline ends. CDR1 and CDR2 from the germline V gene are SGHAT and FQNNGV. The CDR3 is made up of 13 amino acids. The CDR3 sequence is CASSLGDNQPQHF. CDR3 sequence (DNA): TGTGCCAGCAGCTTAGGCGATAATCAGCCCCAGCATTTT.

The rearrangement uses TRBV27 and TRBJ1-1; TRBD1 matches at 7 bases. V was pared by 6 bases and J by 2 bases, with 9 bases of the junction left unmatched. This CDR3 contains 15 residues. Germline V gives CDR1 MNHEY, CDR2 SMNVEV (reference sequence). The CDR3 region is CASSLTGTDNTEAFF. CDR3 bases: TGTGCCAGCAGCCTAACCGGGACAGATAACACTGAAGCTTTCTTT.

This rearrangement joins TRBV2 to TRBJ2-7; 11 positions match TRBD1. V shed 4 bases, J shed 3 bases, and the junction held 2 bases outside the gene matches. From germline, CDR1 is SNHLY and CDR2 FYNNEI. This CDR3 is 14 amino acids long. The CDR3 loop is CASSGGQGGYEQYF. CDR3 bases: TGTGCCAGCAGTGGGGGACAGGGGGGCTACGAGCAGTACTTC.

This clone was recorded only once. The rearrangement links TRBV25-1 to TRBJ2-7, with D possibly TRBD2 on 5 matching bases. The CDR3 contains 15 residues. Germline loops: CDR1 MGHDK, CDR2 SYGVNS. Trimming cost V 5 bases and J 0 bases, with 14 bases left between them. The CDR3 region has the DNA TGTGCCAGCAGTTCTAGTCCTAGCTTCTCCTACGAGCAGTACTTC. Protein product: CASSSSPSFSYEQYF.

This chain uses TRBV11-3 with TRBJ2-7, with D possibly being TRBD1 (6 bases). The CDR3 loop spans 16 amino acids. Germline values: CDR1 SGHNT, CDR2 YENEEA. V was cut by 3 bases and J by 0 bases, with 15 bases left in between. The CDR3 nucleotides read TGTGCCAGCAGCTTCTGGCCGGGACATGCCTCCTACGAGCAGTACTTC. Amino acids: CASSFWPGHASYEQYF.

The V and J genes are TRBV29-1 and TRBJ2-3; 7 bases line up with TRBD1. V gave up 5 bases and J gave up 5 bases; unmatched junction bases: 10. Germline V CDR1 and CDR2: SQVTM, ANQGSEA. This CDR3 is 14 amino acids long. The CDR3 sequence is CSVKAEGAGDTQYF. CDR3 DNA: TGCAGCGTTAAGGCTGAGGGGGCAGGAGATACGCAGTATTTT.

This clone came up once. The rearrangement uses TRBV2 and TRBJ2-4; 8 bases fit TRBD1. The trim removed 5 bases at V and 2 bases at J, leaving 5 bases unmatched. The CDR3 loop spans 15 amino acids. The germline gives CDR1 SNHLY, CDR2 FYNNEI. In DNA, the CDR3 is TGTGCCAGCAGTAGGACAGGGTCTACCAAAAACATTCAGTACTTC. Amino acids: CASSRTGSTKNIQYF. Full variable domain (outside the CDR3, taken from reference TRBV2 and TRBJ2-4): EPEVTQTPSHQVTQMGQEVILRCVPISNHLYFYWYRQILGQKVEFLVSFYNNEISEKSEIFDDQFSVERPDGSNFTLKIRSTKLEDSAMYFCASSRTGSTKNIQYFGAGTRLSVL.

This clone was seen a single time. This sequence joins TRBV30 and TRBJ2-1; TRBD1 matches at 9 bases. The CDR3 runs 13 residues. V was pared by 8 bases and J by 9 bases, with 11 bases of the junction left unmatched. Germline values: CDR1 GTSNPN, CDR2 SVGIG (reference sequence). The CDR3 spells CARSRQGVGEQFF. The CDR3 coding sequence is TGTGCCCGGTCTCGACAGGGGGTGGGTGAGCAGTTCTTC.